Each of the 25 T cell receptor beta chains below was sequenced from the same sample in a study of blood T cell repertoires in COVID-19. Assay used: immunoSEQ multiplex PCR; TCRdb lists only in-frame clones, some missing. The sample holds approximately 250,000 clones, over 75% seen once. Sequenced: peripheral blood. The receptors come from a woman in her 70s with COVID-19, enrolled during active disease.

The chain couples TRBV5-8 to TRBJ2-3; 15 bases fit TRBD2. Germline trimming cut 6 bases from V and 0 bases from J; bases unmatched to any gene: 2. The germline V gene encodes CDR1 SGHTS and CDR2 YDEGEE. The CDR3 covers 16 residues. The chain's CDR3 is CASNGLAGGSTDTQYF. The CDR3 coding sequence is TGTGCCAGCAACGGACTAGCGGGAGGGAGCACAGATACGCAGTATTTT.

The rearrangement joins TRBV12-5 to TRBJ2-7; 7 bases map to TRBD2. The CDR3 covers 15 residues. With V trimmed by 4 bases and J by 3 bases, 9 bases remained unmatched. Germline CDR1 reads LGHNT; CDR2 reads FRNRAP. In DNA form, the CDR3 reads TGTGCTAGTGGTTCCTGGACTAGTATAAGCTACGAGCAGTACTTC. Translated: CASGSWTSISYEQYF.

V is TRBV19 and J is TRBJ1-2; 7 bases map to TRBD1. Germline V CDR1 and CDR2: LNHDA, SQIVND (reference sequence). After removal of 5 bases from V and 5 bases from J, the junction contained 14 bases not matched to a gene. The CDR3 is 16 residues long. CDR3 DNA: TGTGCCAGTAGTCCGGGGACAGCGATTACCTCTTATGGCTACACCTTC. The encoded protein is CASSPGTAITSYGYTF. The full variable domain, rest sourced from reference TRBV19 and TRBJ1-2, is DGGITQSPKYLFRKEGQNVTLSCEQNLNHDAMYWYRQDPGQGLRLIYYSQIVNDFQKGDIAEGYSVSREKKESFPLTVTSAQKNPTAFYLCASSPGTAITSYGYTFGSGTRLTVV.

V gene TRBV11-3 combines with J gene TRBJ1-4; TRBD1 matches at 9 bases. Per the germline V gene, CDR1 is SGHNT and CDR2 is YENEEA. V was pared by 5 bases and J by 4 bases, with 8 bases of the junction left unmatched. The CDR3 totals 16 residues. Here the CDR3 DNA reads TGTGCCAGCAGCCTAAACCCGGGACAGGGTAATGAAAAACTGTTTTTT. Protein product: CASSLNPGQGNEKLFF. The whole variable domain, filled in from reference TRBV11-3 and TRBJ1-4, reads EAGVVQSPRYKIIEKKQPVAFWCNPISGHNTLYWYLQNLGQGPELLIRYENEEAVDDSQLPKDRFSAERLKGVDSTLKIQPAELGDSAVYLCASSLNPGQGNEKLFFGSGTQLSVL.

The V call is TRBV11-3, the J call TRBJ1-1; D call uncertain. The V gene lost 5 bases and the J gene lost 7 bases, with 14 bases spanning the gap. This CDR3 contains 13 residues. CDR1 SGHNT and CDR2 YENEEA come from the germline V gene. The DNA for the CDR3 is TGTGCCAGCAGCCCGACATCGGTACATGAAGCTTTCTTT. Translation gives CASSPTSVHEAFF.

The V call is TRBV15, the J call TRBJ1-2; D possibly corresponds to TRBD1 (6 bases). This CDR3 spans 15 amino acids. The germline gives CDR1 LNHNV, CDR2 YYDKDF (reference sequence). V dropped 0 bases and J dropped 4 bases, with 12 bases sitting between them. The CDR3: CATSRDPTGLYGYTF. CDR3 bases: TGTGCCACCAGCAGAGACCCAACAGGGCTCTATGGCTACACCTTC.

The rearrangement links TRBV3-1 (or the pseudogene TRBV3-2) to TRBJ2-1, with TRBD1 as a possible D gene (5 bases). Germline V gene sequence: CDR1 LGHDT, CDR2 YNNKEL (reference sequence). The CDR3 extends over 15 amino acids. The V and J ends lost 4 bases and 4 bases respectively, with 14 bases between them. CDR3 amino acids: CASSLDTRTYNEQFF. The CDR3 DNA reads as TGTGCCAGCAGCCTAGATACCCGGACATACAATGAGCAGTTCTTC.

The genes are TRBV10-3 and TRBJ1-4, with TRBD1 matching over 12 bases. In germline, CDR1 is ENHRY, CDR2 SYGVKD. The CDR3 contains 17 residues. The V and J ends lost 10 bases and 4 bases, in that order; junction bases with no gene match: 13. The CDR3 here is CATVPGQGAPGNEKLFF. CDR3 bases: TGTGCCACGGTACCGGGACAGGGGGCGCCTGGTAATGAAAAACTGTTTTTT.

The chain links TRBV19 to TRBJ1-5; no definite D call. The CDR3 covers 15 residues. Trimming took 3 bases from V and 3 from J, leaving 12 bases between them. In germline, CDR1 is LNHDA, CDR2 SQIVND (reference sequence). CDR3 amino acids: CASSIYSNTNQPQHF. CDR3 coding DNA: TGTGCCAGTAGTATTTACAGCAATACCAATCAGCCCCAGCATTTT.

The chain links TRBV5-1 to TRBJ2-5; TRBD2 matches at 7 bases. This CDR3 spans 15 amino acids. Per the germline V gene, CDR1 is SGHRS and CDR2 is YFSETQ. With V trimmed by 0 bases and J by 5 bases, 7 bases remained unmatched. The CDR3 nucleotides are TGCGCCAGCAGCTTGGCGGCGGGAGCAGGGGAGACCCAGTACTTC. Its translation: CASSLAAGAGETQYF.

This chain joins TRBV28 and TRBJ2-2; 7 bases align to TRBD1. Germline values: CDR1 MDHEN, CDR2 SYDVKM. This CDR3 has 16 residues. The V and J ends lost 4 bases and 5 bases, in that order; junction bases with no gene match: 10. CDR3 protein: CASSSHRGKRTGELFF. CDR3 DNA: TGTGCCAGCAGTTCACACAGGGGAAAGAGAACCGGGGAGCTGTTTTTT.

The chain couples TRBV30 to TRBJ2-7; D might be TRBD2 (6 bases). Germline V gives CDR1 GTSNPN, CDR2 SVGIG (reference sequence). The CDR3 has 11 residues. V was clipped by 2 bases and J by 9 bases, with 11 bases between them. CDR3 sequence (DNA): TGTGCCTGGAGTACCCAGGGAGGGCAGTACTTC. It yields the protein CAWSTQGGQYF.

This clone was observed once. The gene calls are TRBV27 and TRBJ2-3; D might be TRBD1 (5 bases). The V and J ends lost 2 bases and 4 bases respectively, with 7 bases between them. The CDR3 consists of 13 residues. Germline lookup yields CDR1 MNHEY and CDR2 SMNVEV (reference sequence). The DNA of the CDR3 is TGTGCCAGCAGTTTAAAGGGGTCAGATACGCAGTATTTT. Translating gives CASSLKGSDTQYF.

This sequence joins TRBV30 and TRBJ1-2; 7 bases are a match to TRBD1. This CDR3 region has 13 residues. Trimming at V came to 2 bases and at J to 7 bases, leaving 7 bases not matched to a gene. Germline V CDR1 and CDR2: GTSNPN, SVGIG (reference sequence). The CDR3 loop is CAWSPDRRGGYTF. The CDR3 DNA reads TGTGCCTGGAGTCCGGACAGGCGAGGTGGCTACACCTTC.

This chain connects TRBV19 to TRBJ2-1; the D gene is possibly TRBD2 (6 bases). This CDR3 comprises 15 residues. Germline CDR1 is LNHDA and CDR2 is SQIVND (reference sequence). V lost 4 bases, J lost 5 bases, and 15 bases lay in between. The CDR3 protein is CASSTAGTPHNEQFF. In DNA, the CDR3 is TGTGCCAGTAGTACCGCCGGGACTCCGCACAATGAGCAGTTCTTC.

J is TRBJ2-7 and V is TRBV5-8; TRBD1 aligns across 7 bases. The germline gives CDR1 SGHTS, CDR2 YDEGEE. V lost 4 bases to trimming and J lost 6 bases; unmatched junction nucleotides: 10. The CDR3 is 14 residues long. The CDR3, as DNA: TGTGCCAGCAGCCGGGGACAGCCGCCAGCCGAGCAGTACTTC. The encoded protein is CASSRGQPPAEQYF.

The rearrangement links TRBV14 to TRBJ2-7; 7 nucleotides align to TRBD1. The CDR3 spans 13 residues. Per the germline V gene, CDR1 is SGHDN and CDR2 is FVKESK. The V segment lost 3 bases and the J segment 10 bases; nucleotides outside the gene matches: 9. CDR3: CASSQGTGAHQYF. As DNA, the CDR3 is TGTGCCAGCAGCCAGGGCACAGGGGCGCACCAGTACTTC.

The chain links TRBV5-4 to TRBJ1-4; 7 bases align to TRBD1. This CDR3 comprises 18 residues. With V trimmed by 1 base and J by 5 bases, 14 bases remained unmatched. Germline V gene lookup returns CDR1 SGHNT and CDR2 YYREEE (reference sequence). The CDR3 nucleotides read TGTGCCAGCAGCTTGCGAGTCAGCTCGACAGGGCGGAATGAAAAACTGTTTTTT. Its protein product is CASSLRVSSTGRNEKLFF.

CDR3 residues: CAISTGSVEKLFF. As DNA, the CDR3 is TGTGCCATCAGCACAGGGTCGGTTGAAAAACTGTTTTTT. The genes are TRBV10-3 and TRBJ1-4; D is perhaps TRBD1 (6 bases). The CDR3 extends over 13 amino acids. V lost 6 bases to trimming and J lost 7 bases, with 12 bases between them. Germline CDR1 reads ENHRY; CDR2 reads SYGVKD.

The V call is TRBV12-3 or TRBV12-4, the J call TRBJ2-5; TRBD1 is a possible D gene (6 bases). The CDR3 has 12 residues. V lost 6 bases, J lost 5 bases, and 10 bases lay in between. The CDR3 region has the DNA TGTGCCAGCAGCAGGGGTTTGGAGACCCAGTACTTC. This encodes CASSRGLETQYF.

The chain is built from TRBV6-5 and TRBJ2-7; a possible D gene is TRBD1 (5 bases). The ends were cut back, 5 bases at V and 3 bases at J, with 14 bases in the middle. The germline V gene encodes CDR1 MNHEY and CDR2 SVGAGI. This CDR3 spans 14 amino acids. The CDR3 DNA sequence: TGTGCCAGCAGTCGGACACACCAAAACTACGAGCAGTACTTC. It is translated as CASSRTHQNYEQYF.

The J gene is TRBJ2-5, the V gene TRBV6-5; TRBD1 matches at 10 bases. V lost 6 bases and J lost 2; bases outside the gene matches: 3. Germline loops: CDR1 MNHEY, CDR2 SVGAGI. CDR3 size: 14 residues. The CDR3 loop is CASSTGQGQETQYF. In DNA form, the CDR3 reads TGTGCCAGCAGCACGGGACAGGGGCAAGAGACCCAGTACTTC.

The chain links TRBV7-3 to TRBJ2-1; 10 nucleotides line up with TRBD2. J lost 1 base, V lost 5 bases, and 5 bases had no gene match. The CDR3 has 16 residues. Per germline, CDR1 SGHTA and CDR2 FQGTGA. CDR3 nucleotides: TGTGCCAGCAGCATGGTAGCGGGAGGATCCTACAATGAGCAGTTCTTC. It codes for CASSMVAGGSYNEQFF.

The chain joins TRBV11-2 to TRBJ2-5; 14 bases match TRBD2. Trimming cost V 4 bases and J 0 bases; bases outside gene matches: 4. This CDR3 contains 17 residues. CDR1 is SGHAT and CDR2 is FQNNGV in the germline V gene. As DNA, the CDR3 is TGTGCCAGCAGCTCGTGGACTAGCGGGAGGCACCAAGAGACCCAGTACTTC. It specifies CASSSWTSGRHQETQYF.

The sample holds a few counts of this clone. The chain is built from TRBV4-2 and TRBJ2-1; no reliable D call. Germline assignment: CDR1 LGHNA and CDR2 YNFKEQ. Trimming took 4 bases from V and 4 from J, leaving 11 bases between them. The CDR3 contains 14 residues. As DNA, the CDR3 is TGTGCCAGCAGCCCCCAAAACAGTTACAATGAGCAGTTCTTC. This translates into CASSPQNSYNEQFF.